This record concerns one T cell receptor beta chain sequence. The data belong to a study of blood T cell repertoires in COVID-19. The wider study: Nucleic acid was either cDNA or gDNA, and it came from T cells, B-cell-depleted T cells, or PBMCs.

The V end lost 2 bases, the J end lost 6 bases, and 16 bases lay between the germline ends. Germline lookup yields CDR1 MNHEY and CDR2 SVGEGT. The CDR3 spans 16 residues. The repertoire was sequenced with immunoSEQ multiplex PCR; TCRdb's copy has only in-frame clones and lacks some. The table includes more than 90,000 clones, 86% detected once. The J gene is TRBJ1-4, the V gene TRBV6-2 or TRBV6-3, with a possible D match to TRBD1 (6 bases). The sequencing input was peripheral blood. The source of this sequence is a man between 65 and 85 years old who had recovered from COVID-19. DNA for the CDR3: TGTGCCAGCAGTTACCTTCAGGGGAATGGAGATGAAAAACTGTTTTTT. The encoded protein is CASSYLQGNGDEKLFF.